This T cell receptor (beta chain) was identified during a study of OX40 agonist ivuxolimab in advanced cancers. Study context: The dose-escalation group included hepatocellular carcinoma, melanoma, renal cell carcinoma and head and neck cancer.

Repertoires were generated with immunoSEQ multiplex PCR, while TCRdb's copy carries only in-frame clones and drops some. The top ten clones hold 1% to 1.5% of a sample with 90,000 to 120,000 clones, 75% to 95% of them seen once. With 0 bases clipped from V and 12 bases from J, the junction kept 7 bases outside the gene matches. This CDR3 is built from 14 residues. Germline-derived CDR1 and CDR2 are WNHNN and SYGVQD (reference sequence). The sample in question was CD4+ or CD8+ T cells sorted from blood, obtained in a trial of the OX40 agonist ivuxolimab. This sequence was found in an adult with an advanced solid tumor such as melanoma, head and neck, liver or kidney cancer. V and J are TRBV10-1 and TRBJ2-1; 8 nucleotides align to TRBD2. CDR3 sequence reads: CASSESAYGRVQFF. In DNA form, the CDR3 reads TGCGCCAGCAGTGAGTCGGCGTACGGGAGGGTGCAGTTCTTC.